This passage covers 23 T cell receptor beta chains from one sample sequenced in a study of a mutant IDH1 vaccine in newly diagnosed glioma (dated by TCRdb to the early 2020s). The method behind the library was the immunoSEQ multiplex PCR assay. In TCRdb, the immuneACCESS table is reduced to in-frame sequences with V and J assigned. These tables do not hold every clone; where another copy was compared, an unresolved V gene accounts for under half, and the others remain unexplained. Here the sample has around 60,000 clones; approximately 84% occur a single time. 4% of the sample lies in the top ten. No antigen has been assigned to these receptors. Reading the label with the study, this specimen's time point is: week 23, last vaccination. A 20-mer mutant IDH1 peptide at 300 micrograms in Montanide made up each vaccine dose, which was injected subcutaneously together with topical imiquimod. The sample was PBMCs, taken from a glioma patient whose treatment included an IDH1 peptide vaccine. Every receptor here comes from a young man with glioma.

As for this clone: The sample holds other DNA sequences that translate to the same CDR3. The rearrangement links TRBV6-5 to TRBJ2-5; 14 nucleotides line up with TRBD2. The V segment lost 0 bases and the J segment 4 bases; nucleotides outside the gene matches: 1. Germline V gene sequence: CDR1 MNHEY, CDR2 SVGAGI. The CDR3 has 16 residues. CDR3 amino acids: CASSYSGTSGGETQYF. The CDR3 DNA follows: TGTGCCAGCAGTTACTCCGGGACTAGCGGGGGAGAGACCCAGTACTTC.

The CDR3 DNA reads TGTGCCAGCAGAACGGCGACAGTGGATGGAAACACCATATATTTT. It translates to CASRTATVDGNTIYF. The rearrangement links TRBV6-6 to TRBJ1-3; D possibly corresponds to TRBD1 (5 bases). V shed 6 bases and J shed 3 bases, with 15 bases lying between them. Per the germline V gene, CDR1 is MNHNY and CDR2 is SVGAGI (reference sequence). This CDR3 is built from 15 residues.

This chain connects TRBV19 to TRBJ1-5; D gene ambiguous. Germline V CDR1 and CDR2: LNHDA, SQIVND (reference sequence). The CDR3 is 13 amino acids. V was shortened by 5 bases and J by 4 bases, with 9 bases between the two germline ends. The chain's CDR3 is CASSVRSNQPQHF. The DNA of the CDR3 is TGTGCCAGTAGTGTTCGTTCGAATCAGCCCCAGCATTTT.

CDR3 in amino acids: CASRPGPSSYEQYF. CDR3 nucleotides: TGCGCCAGCAGACCGGGACCAAGCTCCTACGAGCAGTACTTC. The rearrangement uses TRBV4-1 and TRBJ2-7, with D possibly called TRBD1 or TRBD2 (5 bases each). The V gene lost 6 bases and the J gene lost 0 bases, with 12 bases spanning the gap. This CDR3 region has 14 residues. CDR1 MGHRA and CDR2 YSYEKL come from the germline V gene.

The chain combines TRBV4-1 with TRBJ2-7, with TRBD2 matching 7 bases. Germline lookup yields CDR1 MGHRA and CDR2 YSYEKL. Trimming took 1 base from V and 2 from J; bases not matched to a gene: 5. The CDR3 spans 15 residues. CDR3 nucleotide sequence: TGCGCCAGCAGCCAAGTCGAGCGGGGAGCCTACGAGCAGTACTTC. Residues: CASSQVERGAYEQYF.

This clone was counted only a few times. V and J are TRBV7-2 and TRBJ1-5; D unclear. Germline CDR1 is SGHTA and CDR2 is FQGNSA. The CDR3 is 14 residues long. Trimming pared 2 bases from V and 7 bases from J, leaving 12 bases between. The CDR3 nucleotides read TGTGCCAGCAGCTTAAGGGTTCTTAGCCAGCCCCAGCATTTT. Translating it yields CASSLRVLSQPQHF. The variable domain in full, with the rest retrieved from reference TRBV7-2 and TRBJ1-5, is GAGVSQSPSNKVTEKGKDVELRCDPISGHTALYWYRQSLGQGLEFLIYFQGNSAPDKSGLPSDRFSAERTGGSVSTLTIQRTQQEDSAVYLCASSLRVLSQPQHFGDGTRLSIL.

The CDR3: CAIHKGDSYGYTF. The CDR3 region has the DNA TGTGCCATACACAAGGGGGACTCCTATGGCTACACCTTC. V gene TRBV6-6 combines with J gene TRBJ1-2, with D possibly being TRBD1 (6 bases). CDR1 is MNHNY and CDR2 is SVGAGI in the germline V gene (reference sequence). The V and J ends lost 10 bases and 4 bases respectively, with 16 bases between them. The CDR3 contains 13 residues.

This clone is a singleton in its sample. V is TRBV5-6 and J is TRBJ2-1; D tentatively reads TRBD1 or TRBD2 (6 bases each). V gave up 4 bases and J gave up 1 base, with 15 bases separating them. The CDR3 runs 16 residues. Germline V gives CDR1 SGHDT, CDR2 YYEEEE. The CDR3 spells CASSKGGFWSYNEQFF. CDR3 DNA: TGTGCCAGCAGCAAAGGGGGGTTTTGGTCCTACAATGAGCAGTTCTTC.

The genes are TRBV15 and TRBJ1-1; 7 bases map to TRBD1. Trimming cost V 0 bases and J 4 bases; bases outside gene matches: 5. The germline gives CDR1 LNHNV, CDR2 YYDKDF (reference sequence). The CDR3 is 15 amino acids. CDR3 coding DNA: TGTGCCACCAGCAGAGATCCGGCAGGGGGCACTGAAGCTTTCTTT. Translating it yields CATSRDPAGGTEAFF.

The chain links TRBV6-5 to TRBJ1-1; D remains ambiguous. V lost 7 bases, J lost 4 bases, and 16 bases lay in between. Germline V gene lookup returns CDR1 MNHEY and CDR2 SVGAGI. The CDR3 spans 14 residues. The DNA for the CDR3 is TGTGCCAGCATAGTGTCCTCCGGGAGCACTGAAGCTTTCTTT. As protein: CASIVSSGSTEAFF.

CDR3: CASSAGDRGNEQFF. The CDR3 region has the DNA TGTGCCAGCAGCGCAGGGGACAGGGGCAATGAGCAGTTCTTC. The chain joins TRBV9 to TRBJ2-1; TRBD1 matches at 10 bases. This CDR3 is 14 amino acids long. Germline loops: CDR1 SGDLS, CDR2 YYNGEE. V was clipped by 3 bases and J by 6 bases; unmatched bases: 3.

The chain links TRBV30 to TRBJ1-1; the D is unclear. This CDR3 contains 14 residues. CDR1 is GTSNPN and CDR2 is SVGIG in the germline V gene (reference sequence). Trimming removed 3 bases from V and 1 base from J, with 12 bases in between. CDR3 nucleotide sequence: TGTGCCTGGAGAGAGGACCTCTGGAACACTGAAGCTTTCTTT. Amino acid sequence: CAWREDLWNTEAFF.

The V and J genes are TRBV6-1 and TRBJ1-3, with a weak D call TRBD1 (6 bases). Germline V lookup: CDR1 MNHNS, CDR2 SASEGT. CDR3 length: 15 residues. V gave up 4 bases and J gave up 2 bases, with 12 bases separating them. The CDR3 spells CASSGGSGAGNTIYF. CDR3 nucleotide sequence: TGTGCCAGCAGTGGGGGTTCAGGGGCTGGAAACACCATATATTTT.

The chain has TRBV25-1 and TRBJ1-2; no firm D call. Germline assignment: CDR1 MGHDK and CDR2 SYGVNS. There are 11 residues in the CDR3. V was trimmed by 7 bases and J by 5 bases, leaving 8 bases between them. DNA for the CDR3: TGTGCCAGCAACCAGGATTATGGCTACACCTTC. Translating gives CASNQDYGYTF.

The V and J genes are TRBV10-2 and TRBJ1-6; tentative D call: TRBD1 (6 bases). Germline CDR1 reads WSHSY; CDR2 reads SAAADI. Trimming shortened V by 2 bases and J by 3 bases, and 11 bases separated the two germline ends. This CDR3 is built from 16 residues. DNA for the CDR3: TGCGCCAGCAGTGAGGGACAGCCCCTCTATAATTCACCCCTCCACTTT. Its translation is CASSEGQPLYNSPLHF.

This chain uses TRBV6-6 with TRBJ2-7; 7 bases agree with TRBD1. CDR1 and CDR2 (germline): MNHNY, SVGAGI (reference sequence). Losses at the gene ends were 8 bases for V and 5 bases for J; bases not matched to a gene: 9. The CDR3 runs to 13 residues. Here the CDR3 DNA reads TGTGCCAGCGGCAGACAGGGTGAGAACGAGCAGTACTTC. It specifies CASGRQGENEQYF.

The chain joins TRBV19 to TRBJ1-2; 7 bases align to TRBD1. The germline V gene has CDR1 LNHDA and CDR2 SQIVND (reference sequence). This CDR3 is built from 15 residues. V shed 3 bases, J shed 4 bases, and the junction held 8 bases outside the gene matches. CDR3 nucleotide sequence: TGTGCCAGTAGTATGAACGGACAGGACCTCTATGGCTACACCTTC. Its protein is CASSMNGQDLYGYTF.

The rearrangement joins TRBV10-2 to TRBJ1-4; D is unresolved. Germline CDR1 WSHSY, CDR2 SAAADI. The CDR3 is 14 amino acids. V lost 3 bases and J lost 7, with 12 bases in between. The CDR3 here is CASSESIGGEKLFF. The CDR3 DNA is TGCGCCAGCAGTGAATCCATTGGTGGTGAAAAACTGTTTTTT.

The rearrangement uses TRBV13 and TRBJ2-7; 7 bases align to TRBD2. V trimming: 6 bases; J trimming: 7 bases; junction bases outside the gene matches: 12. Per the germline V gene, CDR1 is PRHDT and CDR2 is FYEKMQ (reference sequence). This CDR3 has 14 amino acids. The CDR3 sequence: CASRKAGTLREQYF. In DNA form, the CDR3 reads TGTGCCAGCAGGAAAGCGGGAACCCTACGAGAGCAGTACTTC.

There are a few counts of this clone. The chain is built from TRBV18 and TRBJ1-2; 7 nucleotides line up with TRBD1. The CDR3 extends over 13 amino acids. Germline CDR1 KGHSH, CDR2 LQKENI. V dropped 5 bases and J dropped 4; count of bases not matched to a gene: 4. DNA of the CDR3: TGTGCCAGCTCATTTCGACAGGGCTATGGCTACACCTTC. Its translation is CASSFRQGYGYTF. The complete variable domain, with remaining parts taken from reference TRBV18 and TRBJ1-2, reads NAGVMQNPRHLVRRRGQEARLRCSPMKGHSHVYWYRQLPEEGLKFMVYLQKENIIDESGMPKERFSAEFPKEGPSILRIQQVVRGDSAAYFCASSFRQGYGYTFGSGTRLTVV.

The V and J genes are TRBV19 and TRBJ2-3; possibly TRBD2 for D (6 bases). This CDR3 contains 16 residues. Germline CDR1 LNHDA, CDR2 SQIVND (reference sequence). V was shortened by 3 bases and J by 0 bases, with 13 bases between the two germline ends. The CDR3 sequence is CASSIDGGSSTDTQYF. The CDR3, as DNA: TGTGCCAGTAGTATTGACGGGGGAAGCAGCACAGATACGCAGTATTTT.

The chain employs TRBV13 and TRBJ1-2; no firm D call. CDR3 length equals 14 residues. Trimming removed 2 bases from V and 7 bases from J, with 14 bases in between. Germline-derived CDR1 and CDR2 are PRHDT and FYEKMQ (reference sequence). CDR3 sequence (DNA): TGTGCCAGCAGCTTAAAGGTAGGCCGACTTGGCTACACCTTC. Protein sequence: CASSLKVGRLGYTF. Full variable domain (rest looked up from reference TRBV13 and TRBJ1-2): AAGVIQSPRHLIKEKRETATLKCYPIPRHDTVYWYQQGPGQDPQFLISFYEKMQSDKGSIPDRFSAQQFSDYHSELNMSSLELGDSALYFCASSLKVGRLGYTFGSGTRLTVV.

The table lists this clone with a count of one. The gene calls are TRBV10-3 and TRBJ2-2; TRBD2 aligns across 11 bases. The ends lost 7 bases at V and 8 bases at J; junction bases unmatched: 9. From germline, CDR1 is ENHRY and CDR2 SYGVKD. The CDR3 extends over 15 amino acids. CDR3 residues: CAITETSGDPGELFF. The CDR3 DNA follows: TGTGCCATCACCGAGACTAGCGGGGATCCAGGGGAGCTGTTTTTT.